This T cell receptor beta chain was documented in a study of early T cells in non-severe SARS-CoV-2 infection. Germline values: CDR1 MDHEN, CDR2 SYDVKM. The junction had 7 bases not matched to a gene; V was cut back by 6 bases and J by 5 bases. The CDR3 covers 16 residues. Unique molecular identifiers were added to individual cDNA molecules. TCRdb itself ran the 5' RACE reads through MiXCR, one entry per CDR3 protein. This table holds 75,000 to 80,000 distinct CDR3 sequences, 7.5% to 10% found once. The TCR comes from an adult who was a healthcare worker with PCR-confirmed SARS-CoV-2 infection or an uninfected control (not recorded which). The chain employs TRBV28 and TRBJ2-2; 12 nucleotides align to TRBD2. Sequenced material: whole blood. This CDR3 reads CASRPLTSGRTGELFF. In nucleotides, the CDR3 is TGTGCCAGCAGGCCCCTCACTAGCGGGAGGACCGGGGAGCTGTTTTTT. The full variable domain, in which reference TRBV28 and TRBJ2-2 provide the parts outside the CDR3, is DVKVTQSSRYLVKRTGEKVFLECVQDMDHENMFWYRQDPGLGLRLIYFSYDVKMKEKGDIPEGYSVSREKKERFSLILESASTNQTSMYLCASRPLTSGRTGELFFGEGSRLTVL.